This T cell receptor (beta chain) was obtained from a study of T cells in Graves' hyperthyroidism and ophthalmopathy. Study results and caveats: The authors' 13 V-J model separated ophthalmopathy from stable hyperthyroidism. Most clonotypes expanded in the thyroid (above 0.001) were also present in blood.

Researchers took RNA transcripts and amplified the TCR beta CDR3 regions from them. During a first-round RT-PCR of the TCR CDR3, the HTBI primer set was used. TCRdb independently ran MiXCR on the multiplex PCR reads; one entry per CDR3 protein. In the table there are about 340,000 distinct CDR3 sequences, around 23% of which are singletons. V trimming: 5 bases; J trimming: 4 bases; junction bases outside the gene matches: 5. The V gene's germline CDR1 is GTSNPN and CDR2 SVGIG (reference sequence). This CDR3 contains 13 residues. Clinical symptoms, serum thyroxine, TRAb, thyroid ultrasound and orbital computed tomography established diagnosis. This clonotype was recorded many times. What it binds is not known.

The sample was blood. The chain has TRBV30 and TRBJ2-5; 9 bases agree with TRBD1. The receptor was derived from a woman aged 45-65 years with Graves' hyperthyroidism. This chain's CDR3 is CAWGTGGGETQYF. The CDR3 region has the DNA TGTGCCTGGGGCACAGGGGGCGGAGAGACCCAGTACTTC.